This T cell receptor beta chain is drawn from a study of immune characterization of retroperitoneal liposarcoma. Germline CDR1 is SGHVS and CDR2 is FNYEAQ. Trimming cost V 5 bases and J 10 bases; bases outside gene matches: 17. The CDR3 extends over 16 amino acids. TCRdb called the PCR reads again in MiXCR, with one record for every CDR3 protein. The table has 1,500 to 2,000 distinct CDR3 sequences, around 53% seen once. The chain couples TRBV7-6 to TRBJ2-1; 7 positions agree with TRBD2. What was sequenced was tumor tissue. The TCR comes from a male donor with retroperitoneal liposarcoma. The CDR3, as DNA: TGTGCCAGCAGCCCAAGTGGCGGGAGTCTCTCCTACGAGCAGTTCTTC. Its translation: CASSPSGGSLSYEQFF.